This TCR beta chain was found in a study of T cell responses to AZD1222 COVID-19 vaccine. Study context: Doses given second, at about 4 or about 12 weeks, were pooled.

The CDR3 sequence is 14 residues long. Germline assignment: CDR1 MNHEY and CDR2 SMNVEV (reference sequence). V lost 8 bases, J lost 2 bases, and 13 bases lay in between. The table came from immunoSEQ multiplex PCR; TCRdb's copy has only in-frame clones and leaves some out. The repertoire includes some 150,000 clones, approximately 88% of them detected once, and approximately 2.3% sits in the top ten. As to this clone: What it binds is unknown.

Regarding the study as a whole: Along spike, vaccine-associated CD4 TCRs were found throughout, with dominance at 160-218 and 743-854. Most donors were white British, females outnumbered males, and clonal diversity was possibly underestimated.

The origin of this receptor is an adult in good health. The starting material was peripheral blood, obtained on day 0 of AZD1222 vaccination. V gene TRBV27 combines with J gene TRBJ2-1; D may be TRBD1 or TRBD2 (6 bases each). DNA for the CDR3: TGTGCCAGCTGCCGGGGGCCTGCCTACAATGAGCAGTTCTTC. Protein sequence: CASCRGPAYNEQFF.